Detailed here is one T cell receptor (beta chain). Antigen unknown. V dropped 4 bases and J dropped 3 bases, with 12 bases sitting between them. The CDR3 consists of 14 residues. The germline V gene has CDR1 SQVTM and CDR2 ANQGSEA. This sample was included in a study of Graves' ophthalmopathy and Graves' hyperthyroidism. Transcripts of RNA were the source for amplifying TCR beta CDR3 regions. HTBI primers served in a first-round RT-PCR, which a second-round multiplex PCR followed. One entry per CDR3 protein, called by TCRdb with MiXCR from the multiplex PCR reads. The table has approximately 540,000 distinct CDR3 sequences, about 40% seen once. Study outcomes and limitations: Prediction of ophthalmopathy progression reached about 65% sensitivity and around 72% specificity.

This chain links TRBV29-1 with TRBJ1-4; no reliable D call. The sample comprised peripheral blood or thyroid tissue (not recorded which). The origin of this receptor is an adult man with Graves' hyperthyroidism. The CDR3 coding sequence is TGCAGCGTTGGGCAGACACGGGCTAATGAAAAACTGTTTTTT. Protein: CSVGQTRANEKLFF.